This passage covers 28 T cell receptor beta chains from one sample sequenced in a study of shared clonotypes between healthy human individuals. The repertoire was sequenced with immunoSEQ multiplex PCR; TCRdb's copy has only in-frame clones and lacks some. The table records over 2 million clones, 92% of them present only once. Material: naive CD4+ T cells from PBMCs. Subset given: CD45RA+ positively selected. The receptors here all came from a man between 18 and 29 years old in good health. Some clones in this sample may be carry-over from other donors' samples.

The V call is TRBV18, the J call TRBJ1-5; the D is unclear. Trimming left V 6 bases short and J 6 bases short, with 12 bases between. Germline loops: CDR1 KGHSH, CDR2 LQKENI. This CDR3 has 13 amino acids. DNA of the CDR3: TGTGCCAGCTCCCGCGGCGGGAGTCAGCCCCAGCATTTT. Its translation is CASSRGGSQPQHF.

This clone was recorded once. The CDR3 sequence is CASSLFGPPNTDTQYF. CDR3 DNA sequence: TGCGCCAGCAGCTTGTTCGGGCCCCCTAACACAGATACGCAGTATTTT. The chain is built from TRBV5-1 and TRBJ2-3; D call uncertain. This CDR3 is 16 amino acids long. With 1 base removed from V and 2 bases from J, the gap between germline ends came to 14 bases. CDR1 SGHRS and CDR2 YFSETQ come from the germline V gene.

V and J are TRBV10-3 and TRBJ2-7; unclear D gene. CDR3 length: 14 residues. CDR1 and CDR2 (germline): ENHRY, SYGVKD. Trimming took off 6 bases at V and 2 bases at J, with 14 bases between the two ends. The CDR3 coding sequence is TGTGCCATCAGCCCCCCAGGCCCAGCCTACGAGCAGTACTTC. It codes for CAISPPGPAYEQYF.

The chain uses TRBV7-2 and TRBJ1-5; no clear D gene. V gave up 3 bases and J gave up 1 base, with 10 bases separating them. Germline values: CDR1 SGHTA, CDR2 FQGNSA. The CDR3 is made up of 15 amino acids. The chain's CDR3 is CASSFGYTSNQPQHF. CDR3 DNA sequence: TGTGCCAGCAGCTTCGGATACACAAGCAATCAGCCCCAGCATTTT.

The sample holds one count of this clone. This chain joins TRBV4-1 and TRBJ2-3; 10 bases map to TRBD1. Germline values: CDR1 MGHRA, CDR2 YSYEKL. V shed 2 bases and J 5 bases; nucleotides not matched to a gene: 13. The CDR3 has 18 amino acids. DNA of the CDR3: TGCGCCAGCAGCCAACCGGACAGGGGGGGAGCGGCGGGAGATACGCAGTATTTT. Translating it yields CASSQPDRGGAAGDTQYF.

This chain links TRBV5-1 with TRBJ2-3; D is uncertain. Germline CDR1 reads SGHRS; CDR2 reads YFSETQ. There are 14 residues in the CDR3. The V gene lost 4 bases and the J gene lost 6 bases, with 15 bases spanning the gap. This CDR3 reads CASSVTQAFDTQYF. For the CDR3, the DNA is TGCGCCAGCAGCGTGACCCAAGCGTTCGATACGCAGTATTTT.

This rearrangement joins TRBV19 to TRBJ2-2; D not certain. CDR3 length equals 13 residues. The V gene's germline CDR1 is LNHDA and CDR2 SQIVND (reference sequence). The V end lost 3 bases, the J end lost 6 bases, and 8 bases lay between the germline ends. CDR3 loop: CASSIRLAGELFF. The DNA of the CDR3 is TGTGCCAGTAGTATCAGACTCGCCGGGGAGCTGTTTTTT.

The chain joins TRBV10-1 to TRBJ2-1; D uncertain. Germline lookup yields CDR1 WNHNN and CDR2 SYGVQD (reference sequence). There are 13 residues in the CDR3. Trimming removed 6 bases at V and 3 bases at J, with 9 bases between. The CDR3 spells CASSETRYNEQFF. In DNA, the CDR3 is TGCGCCAGCAGCGAAACTCGCTACAATGAGCAGTTCTTC.

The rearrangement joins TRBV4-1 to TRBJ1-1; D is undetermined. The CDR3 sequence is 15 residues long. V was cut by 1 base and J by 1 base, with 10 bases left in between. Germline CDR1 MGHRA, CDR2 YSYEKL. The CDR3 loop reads CASSQGPNPNTEAFF. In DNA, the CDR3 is TGCGCCAGCAGCCAAGGTCCCAACCCGAACACTGAAGCTTTCTTT.

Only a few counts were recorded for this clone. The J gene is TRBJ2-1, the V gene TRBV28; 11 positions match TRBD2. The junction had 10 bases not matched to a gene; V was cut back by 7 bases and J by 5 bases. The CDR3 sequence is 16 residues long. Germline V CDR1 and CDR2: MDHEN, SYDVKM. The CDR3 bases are TGTGCCAGCAACCCCGGGGGACTAGCGGCCAACAATGAGCAGTTCTTC. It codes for CASNPGGLAANNEQFF.

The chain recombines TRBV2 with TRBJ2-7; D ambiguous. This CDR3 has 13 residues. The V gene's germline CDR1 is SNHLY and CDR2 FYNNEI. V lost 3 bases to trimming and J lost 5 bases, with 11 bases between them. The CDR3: CASSDVGSDEQYF. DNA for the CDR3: TGTGCCAGCAGTGATGTCGGATCCGACGAGCAGTACTTC. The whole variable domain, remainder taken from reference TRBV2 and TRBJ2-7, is EPEVTQTPSHQVTQMGQEVILRCVPISNHLYFYWYRQILGQKVEFLVSFYNNEISEKSEIFDDQFSVERPDGSNFTLKIRSTKLEDSAMYFCASSDVGSDEQYFGPGTRLTVT.

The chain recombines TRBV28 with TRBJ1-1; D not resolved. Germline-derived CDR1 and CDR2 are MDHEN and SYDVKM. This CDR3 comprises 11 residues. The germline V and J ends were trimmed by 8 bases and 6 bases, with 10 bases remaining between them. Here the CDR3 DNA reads TGTGCCAGCCAGAAGCTCTCTGAAGCTTTCTTT. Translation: CASQKLSEAFF.

This CDR3 reads CASSPRDGRSSYNEQFF. CDR3 DNA sequence: TGTGCCAGCTCACCACGGGACGGGAGGAGCTCCTACAATGAGCAGTTCTTC. V usage is TRBV18 and J usage is TRBJ2-1; 7 bases line up with TRBD2. From germline, CDR1 is KGHSH and CDR2 LQKENI. The J segment lost 0 bases and the V segment lost 1 base, leaving 6 bases of the junction unmatched. There are 17 residues in the CDR3.

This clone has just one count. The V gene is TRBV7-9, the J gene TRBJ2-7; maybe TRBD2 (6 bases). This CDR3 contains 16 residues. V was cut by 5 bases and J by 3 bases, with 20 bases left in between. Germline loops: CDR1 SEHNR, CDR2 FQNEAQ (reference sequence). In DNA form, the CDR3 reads TGTGCCAGCAGCCCCCACCCGGGACGGGGGATCTACGAGCAGTACTTC. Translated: CASSPHPGRGIYEQYF.

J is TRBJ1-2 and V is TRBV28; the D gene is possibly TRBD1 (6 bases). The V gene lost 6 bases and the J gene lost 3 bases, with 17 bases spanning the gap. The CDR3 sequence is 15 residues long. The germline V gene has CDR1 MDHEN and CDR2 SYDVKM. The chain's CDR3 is CASRRTEAPYYGYTF. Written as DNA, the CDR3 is TGTGCCAGCAGACGGACAGAGGCCCCTTACTATGGCTACACCTTC.

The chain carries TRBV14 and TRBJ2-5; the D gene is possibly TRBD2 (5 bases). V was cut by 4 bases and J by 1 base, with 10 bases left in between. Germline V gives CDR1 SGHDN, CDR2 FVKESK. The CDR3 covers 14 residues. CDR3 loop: CASSRSGTQETQYF. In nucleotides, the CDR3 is TGTGCCAGCAGCCGAAGCGGTACCCAAGAGACCCAGTACTTC.

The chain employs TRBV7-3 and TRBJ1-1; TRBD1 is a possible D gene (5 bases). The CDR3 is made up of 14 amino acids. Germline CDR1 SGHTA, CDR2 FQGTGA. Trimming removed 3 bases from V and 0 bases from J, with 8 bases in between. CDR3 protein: CASSFRQMNTEAFF. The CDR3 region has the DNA TGTGCCAGCAGCTTCCGACAGATGAACACTGAAGCTTTCTTT.

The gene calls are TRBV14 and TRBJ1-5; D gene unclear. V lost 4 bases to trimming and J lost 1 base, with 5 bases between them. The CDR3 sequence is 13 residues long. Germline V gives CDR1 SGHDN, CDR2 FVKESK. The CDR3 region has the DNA TGTGCCAGCAGCCTGAACAGCAATCAGCCCCAGCATTTT. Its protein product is CASSLNSNQPQHF.

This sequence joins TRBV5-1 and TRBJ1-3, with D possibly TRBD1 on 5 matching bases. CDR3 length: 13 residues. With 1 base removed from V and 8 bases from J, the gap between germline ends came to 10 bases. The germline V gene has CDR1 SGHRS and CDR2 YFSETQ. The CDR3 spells CASSLSVGDTIYF. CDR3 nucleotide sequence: TGCGCCAGCAGCTTGAGCGTGGGGGACACCATATATTTT.

The CDR3: CASSQDAGFADTQYF. Here the CDR3 DNA reads TGTGCCAGCAGCCAAGACGCAGGGTTTGCAGATACGCAGTATTTT. The chain couples TRBV14 to TRBJ2-3, with a tentative D call TRBD1 (5 bases). Germline CDR1 and CDR2: SGHDN and FVKESK. V was cut by 0 bases and J by 4 bases, with 11 bases left in between. This CDR3 contains 15 residues.

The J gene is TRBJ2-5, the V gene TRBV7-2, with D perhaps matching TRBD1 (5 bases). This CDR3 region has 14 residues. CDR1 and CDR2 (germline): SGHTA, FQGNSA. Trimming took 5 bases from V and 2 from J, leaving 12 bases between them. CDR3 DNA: TGTGCCAGCAGCCACCTAGACAGACAAGAGACCCAGTACTTC. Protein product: CASSHLDRQETQYF.

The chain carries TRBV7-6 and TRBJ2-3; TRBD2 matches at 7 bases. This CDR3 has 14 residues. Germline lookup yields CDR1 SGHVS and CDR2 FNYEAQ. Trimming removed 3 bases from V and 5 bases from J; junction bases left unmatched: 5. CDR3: CASSFPPGGDTQYF. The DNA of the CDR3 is TGTGCCAGCAGCTTCCCTCCGGGGGGAGATACGCAGTATTTT.

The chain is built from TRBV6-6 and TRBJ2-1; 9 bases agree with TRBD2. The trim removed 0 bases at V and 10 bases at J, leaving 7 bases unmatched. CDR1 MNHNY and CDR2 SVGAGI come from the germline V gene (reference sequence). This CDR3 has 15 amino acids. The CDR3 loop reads CASSYSLAGGPEQFF. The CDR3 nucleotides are TGTGCCAGCAGTTACTCGCTGGCGGGAGGGCCCGAGCAGTTCTTC.

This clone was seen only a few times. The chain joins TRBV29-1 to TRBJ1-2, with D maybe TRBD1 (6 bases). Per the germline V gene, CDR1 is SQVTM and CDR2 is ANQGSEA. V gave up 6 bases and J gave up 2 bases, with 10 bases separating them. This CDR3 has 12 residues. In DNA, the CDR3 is TGCAGCGTAACAGGACAGAACTATGGCTACACCTTC. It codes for CSVTGQNYGYTF.

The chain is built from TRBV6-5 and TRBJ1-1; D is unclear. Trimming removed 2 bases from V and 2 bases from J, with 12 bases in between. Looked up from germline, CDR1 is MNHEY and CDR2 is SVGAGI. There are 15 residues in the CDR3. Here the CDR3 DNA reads TGTGCCAGCAGTTACGGACCGACACTTAACACTGAAGCTTTCTTT. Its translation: CASSYGPTLNTEAFF.

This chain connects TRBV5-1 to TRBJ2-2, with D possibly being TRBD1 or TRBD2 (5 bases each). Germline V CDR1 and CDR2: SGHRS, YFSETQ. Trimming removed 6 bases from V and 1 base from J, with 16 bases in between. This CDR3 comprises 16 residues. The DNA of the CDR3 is TGCGCCAGCAACCTAGGGACGGCCGGGAACACCGGGGAGCTGTTTTTT. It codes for CASNLGTAGNTGELFF. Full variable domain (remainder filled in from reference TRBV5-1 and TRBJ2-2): KAGVTQTPRYLIKTRGQQVTLSCSPISGHRSVSWYQQTPGQGLQFLFEYFSETQRNKGNFPGRFSGRQFSNSRSEMNVSTLELGDSALYLCASNLGTAGNTGELFFGEGSRLTVL.

In nucleotides, the CDR3 is TGTGCCAGCAGTGCCTCAGGGTTGGACCGTGAAAAACTGTTTTTT. Amino acid sequence: CASSASGLDREKLFF. The chain is built from TRBV6-4 and TRBJ1-4; D is possibly TRBD1 (5 bases). CDR1 and CDR2 from the germline V gene are MRHNA and SNTAGT. Trimming stripped 4 bases from V and 7 bases from J, with 16 bases between. There are 15 residues in the CDR3.

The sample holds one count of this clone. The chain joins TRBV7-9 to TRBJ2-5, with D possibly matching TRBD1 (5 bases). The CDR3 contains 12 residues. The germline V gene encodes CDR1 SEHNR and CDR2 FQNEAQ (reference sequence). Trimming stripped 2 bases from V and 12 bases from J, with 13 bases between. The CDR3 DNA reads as TGTGCCAGCAGCTTATACCCCGGCAGGGAGTACTTC. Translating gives CASSLYPGREYF.